This entry lists 27 T cell receptor beta chains sequenced from one sample in a study of beta chain features in type 1 diabetes (dated by TCRdb to about 2018). Paper-wide results and their limitations: In all four CD4+ subsets, TCRB CDR3 length was moderately but significantly shorter in type 1 diabetes patients.

For these receptors, no antigen is known. Library generation was performed with the immunoSEQ multiplex PCR assay. The entire amount of isolated RNA was reverse transcribed using the High Capacity cDNA Reverse Transcription Kit, so the sequenced TCRB transcripts were expressed ones. The immuneACCESS repertoire file appears here via TCRdb, limited to in-frame rearrangements. These files lack a portion of the clones; in checked studies, under half of the deficit traces to unresolved V genes, and the cause of the others is not known. For this sample the table gives approximately 15,000 clones, of which 76% were detected only once. The ten largest clones add up to approximately 0.31% of the sample. Sequencing used stem cell memory CD4+ T cells from blood. The cell subset or site label for this specimen denotes: stem cell-like memory CD4+ T cells. Receptors originate from a woman between 18 and 29 years old with type 1 diabetes.

This clone has just a few counts. Other DNA sequences in this specimen translate into the identical CDR3. The chain uses TRBV28 and TRBJ2-3; D not certain. Germline CDR1 MDHEN, CDR2 SYDVKM. V gave up 6 bases and J gave up 2 bases, with 6 bases separating them. The CDR3 contains 12 residues. The CDR3 nucleotides read TGTGCCAGCAGGGAGCTCACAGATACGCAGTATTTT. This encodes CASRELTDTQYF.

The chain links TRBV7-9 to TRBJ2-2; 10 nucleotides line up with TRBD1. The CDR3 is 16 residues long. Germline V gene data show CDR1 as SEHNR and CDR2 as FQNEAQ (reference sequence). V was pared by 5 bases and J by 6 bases, with 9 bases of the junction left unmatched. CDR3 protein: CASSPKTGGVAGELFF. The CDR3 DNA reads as TGTGCCAGCAGCCCTAAGACAGGGGGCGTTGCCGGGGAGCTGTTTTTT.

This chain uses TRBV10-3 with TRBJ2-1, with D perhaps matching TRBD2 (6 bases). CDR1 is ENHRY, CDR2 SYGVKD, per germline. The CDR3 covers 15 residues. V gave up 0 bases and J gave up 4 bases, with 10 bases separating them. CDR3 bases: TGTGCCATCAGTGAGTCCGGGGGAAGGTACAATGAGCAGTTCTTC. It translates to CAISESGGRYNEQFF.

The chain is built from TRBV14 and TRBJ2-1; 7 bases fit TRBD2. This CDR3 contains 17 residues. Losses at the gene ends were 0 bases for V and 7 bases for J; bases not matched to a gene: 12. The germline V gene encodes CDR1 SGHDN and CDR2 FVKESK. The CDR3, as DNA: TGTGCCAGCAGCCAAGATACGGGGTGGCGGGAGAGGAATGAGCAGTTCTTC. This sequence encodes CASSQDTGWRERNEQFF.

The rearrangement links TRBV7-3 to TRBJ2-1; a possible D gene is TRBD1 (5 bases). Germline V gene lookup returns CDR1 SGHTA and CDR2 FQGTGA. V was clipped by 5 bases and J by 9 bases, with 14 bases between them. The CDR3 extends over 13 amino acids. The CDR3 sequence: CASSAGSGLEQFF. The CDR3 bases are TGTGCCAGCAGCGCAGGGTCAGGGCTTGAGCAGTTCTTC.

V is TRBV18 and J is TRBJ1-1; unclear D gene. V lost 3 bases, J lost 0 bases, and 5 bases lay in between. The CDR3 sequence is 13 residues long. From germline, CDR1 is KGHSH and CDR2 LQKENI. CDR3 residues: CASSPGVNTEAFF. The CDR3 nucleotides are TGTGCCAGCTCACCCGGAGTGAACACTGAAGCTTTCTTT.

This clone appeared a few times. This sequence joins TRBV5-1 and TRBJ1-1; D remains unclear. CDR1 and CDR2 (germline): SGHRS, YFSETQ. Between the trimmed V and J ends, which lost 1 base and 0 bases, there was a span of 10 bases. There are 15 residues in the CDR3. The CDR3 DNA sequence: TGCGCCAGCAGCTTGAACCCCGGGATGAACACTGAAGCTTTCTTT. This gives the protein CASSLNPGMNTEAFF.

This chain uses TRBV7-9 with TRBJ2-1, with no clear D. Germline CDR1 reads SEHNR; CDR2 reads FQNEAQ (reference sequence). V lost 3 bases and J lost 6, with 15 bases in between. This CDR3 is 15 amino acids long. This chain's CDR3 is CASSFLGRPPNEQFF. The CDR3 DNA is TGTGCCAGCAGCTTCTTGGGCAGGCCTCCCAATGAGCAGTTCTTC.

This clone was detected a few times. The chain links TRBV28 to TRBJ2-4; D possibly corresponds to TRBD2 (6 bases). CDR1 is MDHEN, CDR2 SYDVKM, per germline. This CDR3 contains 17 residues. V was clipped by 6 bases and J by 0 bases, with 18 bases between them. The CDR3 region is CASSGLSNPIAKNIQYF. The CDR3 DNA is TGTGCCAGCAGCGGACTATCTAATCCGATAGCCAAAAACATTCAGTACTTC.

The chain uses TRBV5-1 and TRBJ2-5, with TRBD2 matching 16 bases. The CDR3 contains 17 residues. The junction had 8 bases not matched to a gene; V was cut back by 4 bases and J by 5 bases. CDR1 is SGHRS, CDR2 YFSETQ, per germline. This chain's CDR3 is CASSPGTSGRAGETQYF. CDR3 sequence (DNA): TGCGCCAGCAGCCCGGGGACTAGCGGGAGGGCCGGGGAGACCCAGTACTTC.

V usage is TRBV19 and J usage is TRBJ2-5; possible D gene TRBD1, 5 bases. The CDR3 extends over 12 amino acids. The germline CDR1 and CDR2 sequences are LNHDA and SQIVND (reference sequence). V lost 10 bases, J lost 4 bases, and 13 bases lay in between. CDR3 sequence (DNA): TGTGCCACAGGGTACCCCGGAGAGACCCAGTACTTC. It specifies CATGYPGETQYF.

This clone was seen a few times. The chain has TRBV6-1 and TRBJ2-7, with 11 bases matching TRBD1. CDR3 length: 14 amino acids. V dropped 6 bases and J dropped 4; count of bases not matched to a gene: 5. Germline V gene lookup returns CDR1 MNHNS and CDR2 SASEGT. CDR3 in DNA: TGTGCCAGCAGGAGGGGACAGGGGGTTTACGAGCAGTACTTC. Protein sequence: CASRRGQGVYEQYF.

The gene calls are TRBV5-6 and TRBJ2-3; 9 nucleotides align to TRBD1. Germline trimming cut 3 bases from V and 0 bases from J; bases unmatched to any gene: 8. CDR1 is SGHDT, CDR2 YYEEEE, per germline. CDR3 length equals 17 residues. The CDR3 reads CASSSSYRGPSTDTQYF. CDR3 DNA: TGTGCCAGCAGCTCAAGCTACAGGGGGCCCAGCACAGATACGCAGTATTTT.

The CDR3 DNA sequence: TGCGCCAGCAGGGACCAGGGGTACAATGAGCAGTTCTTC. It translates to CASRDQGYNEQFF. The genes are TRBV5-1 and TRBJ2-1; D is possibly TRBD1 (6 bases). Trimming cost V 5 bases and J 4 bases, with 10 bases left between them. The CDR3 is 13 amino acids. Looked up from germline, CDR1 is SGHRS and CDR2 is YFSETQ.

This clone was seen a few times. The rearrangement uses TRBV7-8 and TRBJ1-5, with a weak D call TRBD1 (6 bases). Germline loops: CDR1 SGHVS, CDR2 FQNEAQ. The CDR3 is 12 residues long. Between the trimmed V and J ends, which lost 8 bases and 6 bases, there was a span of 11 bases. DNA for the CDR3: TGTGCCAGCGCAGGGGAAAGTCAGCCCCAGCATTTT. This sequence encodes CASAGESQPQHF. Full variable domain (missing parts from reference TRBV7-8 and TRBJ1-5): GAGVSQSPRYKVAKRGQDVALRCDPISGHVSLFWYQQALGQGPEFLTYFQNEAQLDKSGLPSDRFFAERPEGSVSTLKIQRTQQEDSAVYLCASAGESQPQHFGDGTRLSIL.

The chain joins TRBV7-9 to TRBJ2-7, with 9 bases lining up with TRBD1. The CDR3 totals 16 residues. CDR1 and CDR2 from the germline V gene are SEHNR and FQNEAQ (reference sequence). Germline trimming cut 3 bases from V and 0 bases from J; bases unmatched to any gene: 6. Written as DNA, the CDR3 is TGTGCCAGCAGCTTGGGACAGGGAGGAACCTCCTACGAGCAGTACTTC. It yields the protein CASSLGQGGTSYEQYF.

The table lists this clone with a few counts. The rearrangement joins TRBV19 to TRBJ2-5; the D gene is possibly TRBD1 (6 bases). The CDR3 is 14 residues long. Germline CDR1 LNHDA, CDR2 SQIVND (reference sequence). The V and J ends lost 7 bases and 5 bases respectively, with 17 bases between them. The CDR3 loop is CASNRGRGGETQYF. The CDR3 coding sequence is TGTGCCAGTAATCGCGGCAGGGGTGGTGAGACCCAGTACTTC.

The DNA for the CDR3 is TGTGCCTGGAGTCCGGGACAGGGCCCAAACGCGCAGTACTTC. Amino acids: CAWSPGQGPNAQYF. The gene calls are TRBV30 and TRBJ2-7; 9 bases are shared with TRBD1. The CDR3 loop spans 14 amino acids. The germline V gene encodes CDR1 GTSNPN and CDR2 SVGIG (reference sequence). V shed 2 bases and J 9 bases; nucleotides not matched to a gene: 11.

This clone was seen only a few times. V usage is TRBV11-2 and J usage is TRBJ2-1; D remains unclear. Trimming shortened V by 7 bases and J by 3 bases, and 4 bases separated the two germline ends. Germline loops: CDR1 SGHAT, CDR2 FQNNGV. This CDR3 has 11 amino acids. The CDR3 region has the DNA TGTGCCAGCACCTACTACAATGAGCAGTTCTTC. Protein: CASTYYNEQFF.

The chain uses TRBV7-2 and TRBJ2-1, with D perhaps matching TRBD1 (5 bases). The CDR3 totals 14 residues. Germline V lookup: CDR1 SGHTA, CDR2 FQGNSA. V lost 1 base and J lost 5, with 9 bases in between. The CDR3 is CASSLVWGHNEQFF. CDR3 coding DNA: TGTGCCAGCAGCTTAGTATGGGGCCACAATGAGCAGTTCTTC.

The chain combines TRBV23-1 with TRBJ2-1; 10 nucleotides match TRBD1. TRBV23-1 is placed among ORFs of uncertain function. The CDR3 length is 18 residues. After removal of 2 bases from V and 2 bases from J, the junction contained 9 bases not matched to a gene. CDR3 residues: CASSQVRADRGTYNEQFF. CDR3 sequence (DNA): TGCGCCAGCAGTCAAGTTCGGGCGGACAGGGGGACCTACAATGAGCAGTTCTTC.

The rearrangement joins TRBV5-1 to TRBJ2-1, with 10 bases lining up with TRBD2. V gave up 0 bases and J gave up 6 bases; unmatched junction bases: 6. The CDR3 runs 16 residues. Germline CDR1 reads SGHRS; CDR2 reads YFSETQ. The CDR3 is CASSLARLAGANEQFF. The CDR3 DNA is TGCGCCAGCAGCTTGGCCAGGCTAGCGGGAGCCAATGAGCAGTTCTTC.

The gene calls are TRBV19 and TRBJ1-2; 8 nucleotides match TRBD1. Germline CDR1 is LNHDA and CDR2 is SQIVND (reference sequence). The CDR3 length is 16 residues. V dropped 1 base and J dropped 4; count of bases not matched to a gene: 8. The DNA for the CDR3 is TGTGCCAGTAGTATAGGACGACAGGGGAGGTCCTATGGCTACACCTTC. Protein sequence: CASSIGRQGRSYGYTF.

The chain joins TRBV5-1 to TRBJ2-1; 7 nucleotides align to TRBD2. The CDR3 length is 15 residues. Trimming removed 4 bases from V and 5 bases from J; junction bases left unmatched: 9. Germline lookup yields CDR1 SGHRS and CDR2 YFSETQ. The DNA of the CDR3 is TGCGCCAGCAGCATCGGGACTACGGTCAACAATGAGCAGTTCTTC. It encodes CASSIGTTVNNEQFF.

The chain couples TRBV28 to TRBJ2-3; D may be TRBD1 (6 bases). V lost 6 bases, J lost 4 bases, and 11 bases lay in between. The V gene's germline CDR1 is MDHEN and CDR2 SYDVKM. The CDR3 has 13 residues. Here the CDR3 reads CASRKQGSDTQYF. In DNA, the CDR3 is TGTGCCAGCAGGAAGCAGGGGTCAGATACGCAGTATTTT.

The chain joins TRBV20-1 to TRBJ2-5, with 7 bases aligning to TRBD2. The CDR3 sequence is 11 residues long. Per the germline V gene, CDR1 is DFQATT and CDR2 is SNEGSKA (reference sequence). V lost 3 bases and J lost 9; bases outside the gene matches: 4. The CDR3 DNA reads TGCAGTGCTAGGGGGGAGGGGCCCCAGTACTTC. This codes for CSARGEGPQYF.

CDR3 bases: TGTGCCAGCAGTTTAGCGGGGGGAGAGCAGTACTTC. It translates to CASSLAGGEQYF. This chain connects TRBV28 to TRBJ2-7, with 8 bases lining up with TRBD2. Germline CDR1 and CDR2: MDHEN and SYDVKM. CDR3 length: 12 amino acids. The V gene end was trimmed by 2 bases and the J gene end by 7 bases; junction bases not matched to a gene: 1.